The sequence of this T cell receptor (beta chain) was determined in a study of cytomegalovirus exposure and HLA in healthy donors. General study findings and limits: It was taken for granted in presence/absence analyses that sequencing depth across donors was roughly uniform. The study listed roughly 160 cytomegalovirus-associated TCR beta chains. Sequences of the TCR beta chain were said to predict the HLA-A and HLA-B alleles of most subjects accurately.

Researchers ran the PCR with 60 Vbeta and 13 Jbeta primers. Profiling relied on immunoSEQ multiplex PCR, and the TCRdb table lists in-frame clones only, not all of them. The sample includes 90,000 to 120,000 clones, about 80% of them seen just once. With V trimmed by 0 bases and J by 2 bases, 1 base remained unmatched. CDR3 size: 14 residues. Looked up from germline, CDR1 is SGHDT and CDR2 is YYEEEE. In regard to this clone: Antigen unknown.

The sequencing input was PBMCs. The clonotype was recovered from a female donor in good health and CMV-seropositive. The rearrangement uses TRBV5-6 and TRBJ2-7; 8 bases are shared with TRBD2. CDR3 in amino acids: CASSLGLATYEQYF. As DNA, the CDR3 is TGTGCCAGCAGCTTGGGACTAGCGACCTACGAGCAGTACTTC.